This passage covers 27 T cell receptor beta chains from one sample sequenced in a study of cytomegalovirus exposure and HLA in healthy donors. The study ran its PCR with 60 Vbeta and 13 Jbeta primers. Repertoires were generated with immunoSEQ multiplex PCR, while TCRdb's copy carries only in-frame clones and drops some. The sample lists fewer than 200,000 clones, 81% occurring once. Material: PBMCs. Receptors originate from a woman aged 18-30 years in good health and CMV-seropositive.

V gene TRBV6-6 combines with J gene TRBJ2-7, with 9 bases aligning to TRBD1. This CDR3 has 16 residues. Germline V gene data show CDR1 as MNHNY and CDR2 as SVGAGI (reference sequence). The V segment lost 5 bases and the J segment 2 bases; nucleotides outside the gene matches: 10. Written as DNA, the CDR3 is TGTGCCAGCAGTAGACCGGGACAGGGAAGAACCTACGAGCAGTACTTC. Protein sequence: CASSRPGQGRTYEQYF.

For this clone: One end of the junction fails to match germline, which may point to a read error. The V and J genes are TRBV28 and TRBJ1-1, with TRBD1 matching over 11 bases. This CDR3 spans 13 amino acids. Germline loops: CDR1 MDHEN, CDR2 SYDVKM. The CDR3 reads CASSDPMDRGRVF. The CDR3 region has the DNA TGTGCCAGCAGTGATCCGATGGACAGGGGGCGGGTCTTT.

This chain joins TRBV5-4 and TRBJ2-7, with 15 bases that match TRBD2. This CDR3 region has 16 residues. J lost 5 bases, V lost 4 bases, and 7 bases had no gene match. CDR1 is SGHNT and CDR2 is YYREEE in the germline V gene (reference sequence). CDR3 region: CASSLNGLAGGNEQYF. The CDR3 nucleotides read TGTGCCAGCAGCCTGAATGGACTAGCGGGGGGGAACGAGCAGTACTTC.

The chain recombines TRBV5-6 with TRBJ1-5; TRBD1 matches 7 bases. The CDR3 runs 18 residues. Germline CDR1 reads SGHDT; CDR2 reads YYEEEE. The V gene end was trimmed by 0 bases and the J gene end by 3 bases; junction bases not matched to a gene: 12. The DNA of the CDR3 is TGTGCCAGCAGCTTGGACAGGGGCTTATGGCATCCCAATCAGCCCCAGCATTTT. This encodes CASSLDRGLWHPNQPQHF.

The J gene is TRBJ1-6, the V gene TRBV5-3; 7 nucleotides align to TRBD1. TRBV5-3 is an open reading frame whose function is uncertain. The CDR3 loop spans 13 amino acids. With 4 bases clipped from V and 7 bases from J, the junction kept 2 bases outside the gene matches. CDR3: CARSGQVNSPLHF. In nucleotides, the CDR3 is TGTGCCAGAAGCGGACAGGTCAATTCACCCCTCCACTTT.

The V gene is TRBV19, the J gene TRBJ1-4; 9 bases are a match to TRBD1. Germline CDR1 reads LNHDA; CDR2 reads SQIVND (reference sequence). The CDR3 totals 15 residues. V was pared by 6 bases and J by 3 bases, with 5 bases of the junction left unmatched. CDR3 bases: TGTGCCAGTAGACCCGACAGGGGGGCTAATGAAAAACTGTTTTTT. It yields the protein CASRPDRGANEKLFF.

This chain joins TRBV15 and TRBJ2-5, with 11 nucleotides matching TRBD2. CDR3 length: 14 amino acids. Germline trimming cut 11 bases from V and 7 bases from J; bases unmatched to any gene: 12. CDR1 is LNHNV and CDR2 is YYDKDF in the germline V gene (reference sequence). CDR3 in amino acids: CAAGIAGGPGTQYF. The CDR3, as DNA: TGTGCCGCCGGAATAGCGGGGGGGCCGGGGACCCAGTACTTC.

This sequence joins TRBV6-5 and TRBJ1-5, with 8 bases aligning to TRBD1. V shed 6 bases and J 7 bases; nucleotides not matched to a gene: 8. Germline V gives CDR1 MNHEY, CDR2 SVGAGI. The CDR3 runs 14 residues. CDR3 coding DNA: TGTGCCAGCAGGCCGACAGGGGAGGGACAGCCCCAGCATTTT. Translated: CASRPTGEGQPQHF.

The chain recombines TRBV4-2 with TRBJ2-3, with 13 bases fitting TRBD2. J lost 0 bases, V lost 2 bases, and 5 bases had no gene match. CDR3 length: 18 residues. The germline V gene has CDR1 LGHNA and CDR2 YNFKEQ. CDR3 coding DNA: TGTGCCAGCAGCCAAAATCGACTAGCGGGGGGCAGCACAGATACGCAGTATTTT. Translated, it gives CASSQNRLAGGSTDTQYF.

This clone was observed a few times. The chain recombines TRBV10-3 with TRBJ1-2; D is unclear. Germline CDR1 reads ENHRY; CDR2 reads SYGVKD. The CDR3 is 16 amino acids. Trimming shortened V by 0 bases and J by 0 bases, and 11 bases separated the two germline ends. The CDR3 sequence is CAISESIKGANYGYTF. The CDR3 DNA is TGTGCCATCAGTGAGTCGATTAAGGGAGCTAACTATGGCTACACCTTC.

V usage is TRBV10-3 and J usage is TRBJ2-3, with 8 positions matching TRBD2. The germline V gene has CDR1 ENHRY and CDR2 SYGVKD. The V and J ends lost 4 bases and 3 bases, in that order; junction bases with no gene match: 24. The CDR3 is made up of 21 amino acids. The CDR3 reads CAISGSGGGIRTTYLTDTQYF. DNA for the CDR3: TGTGCCATCAGTGGGTCTGGCGGGGGGATACGAACAACCTATTTAACAGATACGCAGTATTTT.

CDR3 DNA sequence: TGCGCCAGCAGGCCTAGCGGGGGTTACGAGCAGTACTTC. Translation gives CASRPSGGYEQYF. The genes are TRBV5-1 and TRBJ2-7; 10 bases map to TRBD2. The germline CDR1 and CDR2 sequences are SGHRS and YFSETQ. With 5 bases clipped from V and 4 bases from J, the junction kept 3 bases outside the gene matches. This CDR3 is built from 13 residues. The whole variable domain, filled in from reference TRBV5-1 and TRBJ2-7, reads KAGVTQTPRYLIKTRGQQVTLSCSPISGHRSVSWYQQTPGQGLQFLFEYFSETQRNKGNFPGRFSGRQFSNSRSEMNVSTLELGDSALYLCASRPSGGYEQYFGPGTRLTVT.

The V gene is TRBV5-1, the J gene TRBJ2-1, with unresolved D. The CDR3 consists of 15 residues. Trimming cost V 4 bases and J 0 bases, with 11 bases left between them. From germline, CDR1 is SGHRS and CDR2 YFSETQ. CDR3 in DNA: TGCGCCAGCAGCCTGCAAACGAGCTCCTACAATGAGCAGTTCTTC. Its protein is CASSLQTSSYNEQFF. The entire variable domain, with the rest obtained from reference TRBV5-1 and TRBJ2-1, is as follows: KAGVTQTPRYLIKTRGQQVTLSCSPISGHRSVSWYQQTPGQGLQFLFEYFSETQRNKGNFPGRFSGRQFSNSRSEMNVSTLELGDSALYLCASSLQTSSYNEQFFGPGTRLTVL.

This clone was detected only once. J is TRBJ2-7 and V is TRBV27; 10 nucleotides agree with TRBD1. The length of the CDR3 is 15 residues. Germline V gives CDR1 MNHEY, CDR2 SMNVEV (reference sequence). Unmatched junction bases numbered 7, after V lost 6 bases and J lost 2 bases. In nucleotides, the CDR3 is TGTGCCAGCAGGGGGTTAGGGACAGGGGCCTACGAGCAGTACTTC. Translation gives CASRGLGTGAYEQYF.

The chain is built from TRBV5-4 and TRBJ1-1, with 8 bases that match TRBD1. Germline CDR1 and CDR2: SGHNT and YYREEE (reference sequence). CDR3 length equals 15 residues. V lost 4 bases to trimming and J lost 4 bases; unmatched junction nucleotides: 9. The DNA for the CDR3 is TGTGCCAGCAGCCACGGACAGGGTGAGGTCACTGAAGCTTTCTTT. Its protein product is CASSHGQGEVTEAFF.

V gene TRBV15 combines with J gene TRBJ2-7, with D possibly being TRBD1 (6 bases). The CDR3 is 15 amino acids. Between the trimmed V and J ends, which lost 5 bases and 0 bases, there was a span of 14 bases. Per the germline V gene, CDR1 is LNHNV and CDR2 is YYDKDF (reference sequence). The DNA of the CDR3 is TGTGCCACCAGCCCTTCGACAGGAGGCTCCTACGAGCAGTACTTC. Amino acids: CATSPSTGGSYEQYF.

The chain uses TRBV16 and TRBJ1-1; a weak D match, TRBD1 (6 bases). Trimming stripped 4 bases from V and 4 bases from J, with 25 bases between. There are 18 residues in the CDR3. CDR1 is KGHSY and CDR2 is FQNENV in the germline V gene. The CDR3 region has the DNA TGTGCCAGCAGCCCCGTCCTTGCCTCACAGGGCGGCGGCACTGAAGCTTTCTTT. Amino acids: CASSPVLASQGGGTEAFF. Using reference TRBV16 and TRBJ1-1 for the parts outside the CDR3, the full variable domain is GEEVAQTPKHLVRGEGQKAKLYCAPIKGHSYVFWYQQVLKNEFKFLISFQNENVFDETGMPKERFSAKCLPNSPCSLEIQATKLEDSAVYFCASSPVLASQGGGTEAFFGQGTRLTVV.

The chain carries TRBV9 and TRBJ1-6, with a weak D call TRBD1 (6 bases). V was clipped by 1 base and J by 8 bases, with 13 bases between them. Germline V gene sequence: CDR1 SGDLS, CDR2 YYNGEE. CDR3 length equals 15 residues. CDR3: CASSVTGFFDSPLHF. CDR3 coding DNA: TGTGCCAGCAGCGTAACAGGGTTTTTCGATTCACCCCTCCACTTT.

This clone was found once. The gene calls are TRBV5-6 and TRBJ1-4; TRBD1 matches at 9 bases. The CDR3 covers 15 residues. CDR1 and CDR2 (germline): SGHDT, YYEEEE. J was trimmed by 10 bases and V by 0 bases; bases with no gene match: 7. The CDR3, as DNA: TGTGCCAGCAGCTTGGGGACAGGGGTCGTCGGAAAACTGTTTTTT. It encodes CASSLGTGVVGKLFF.

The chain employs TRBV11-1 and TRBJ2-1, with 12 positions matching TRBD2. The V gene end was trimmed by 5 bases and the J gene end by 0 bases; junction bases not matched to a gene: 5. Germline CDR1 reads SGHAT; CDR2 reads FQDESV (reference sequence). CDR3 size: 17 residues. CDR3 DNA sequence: TGTGCCAGCAGCCCAGGACTAGCGGGGACCTCCTACAATGAGCAGTTCTTC. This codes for CASSPGLAGTSYNEQFF.

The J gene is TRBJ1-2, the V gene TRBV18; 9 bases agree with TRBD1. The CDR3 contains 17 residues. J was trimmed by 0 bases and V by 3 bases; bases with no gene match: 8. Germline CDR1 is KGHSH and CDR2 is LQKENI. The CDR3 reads CASSPGTGREANYGYTF. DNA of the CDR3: TGTGCCAGCTCACCCGGGACAGGGCGGGAAGCTAACTATGGCTACACCTTC.

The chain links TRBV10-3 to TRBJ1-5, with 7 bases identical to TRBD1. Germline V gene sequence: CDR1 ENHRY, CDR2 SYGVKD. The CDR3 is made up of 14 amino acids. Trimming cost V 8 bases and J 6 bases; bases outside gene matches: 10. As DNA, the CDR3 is TGTGCCATCCGCGGGGACAGCCCAAGTCAGCCCCAGCATTTT. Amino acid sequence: CAIRGDSPSQPQHF.

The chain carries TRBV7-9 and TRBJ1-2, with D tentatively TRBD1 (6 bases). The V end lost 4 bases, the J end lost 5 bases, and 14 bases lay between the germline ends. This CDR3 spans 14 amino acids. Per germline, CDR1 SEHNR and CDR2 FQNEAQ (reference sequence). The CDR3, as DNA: TGTGCCAGCAGCTACCCAGGGGCCTCATATGGCTACACCTTC. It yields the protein CASSYPGASYGYTF.

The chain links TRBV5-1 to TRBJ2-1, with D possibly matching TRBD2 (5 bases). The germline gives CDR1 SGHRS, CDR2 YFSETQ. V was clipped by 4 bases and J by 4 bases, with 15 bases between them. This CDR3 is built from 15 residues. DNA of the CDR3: TGCGCCAGCAGCGCTGACTACCAGTTATACAATGAGCAGTTCTTC. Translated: CASSADYQLYNEQFF.

CDR3: CASSYEITDTQYF. DNA for the CDR3: TGTGCCAGCAGTTACGAGATCACAGATACGCAGTATTTT. The gene calls are TRBV6-6 and TRBJ2-3, with D hard to call. V lost 2 bases, J lost 2 bases, and 5 bases lay in between. The CDR3 is made up of 13 amino acids. Germline V gene lookup returns CDR1 MNHNY and CDR2 SVGAGI (reference sequence).

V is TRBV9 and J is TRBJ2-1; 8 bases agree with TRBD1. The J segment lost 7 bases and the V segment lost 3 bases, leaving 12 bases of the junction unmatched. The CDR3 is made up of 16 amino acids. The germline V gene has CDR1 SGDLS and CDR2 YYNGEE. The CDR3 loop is CASSGDQGAQLNEQFF. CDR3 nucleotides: TGTGCCAGCAGCGGAGACCAGGGGGCGCAACTTAATGAGCAGTTCTTC.

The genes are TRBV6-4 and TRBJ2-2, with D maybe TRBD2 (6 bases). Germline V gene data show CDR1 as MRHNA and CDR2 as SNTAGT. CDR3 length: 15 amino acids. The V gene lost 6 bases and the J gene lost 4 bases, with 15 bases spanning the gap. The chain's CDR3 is CASSKMGLGTGELFF. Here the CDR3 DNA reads TGTGCCAGCAGCAAAATGGGACTGGGCACCGGGGAGCTGTTTTTT.